The TCR beta chain under discussion was sequenced for a study of blood T cell repertoires in COVID-19. This CDR3 is built from 13 residues. Trimming at V came to 1 base and at J to 6 bases, leaving 0 bases not matched to a gene. Per the germline V gene, CDR1 is LGHDT and CDR2 is YNNKEL (reference sequence). Libraries were prepared by immunoSEQ multiplex PCR; TCRdb keeps only in-frame clonotypes and omits some of them. The data show over 35,000 clones, more than 80% seen once. The sequence was obtained from a man in his sixties with active COVID-19. The sample comprised peripheral blood. The V call is TRBV3-1 (or the pseudogene TRBV3-2), the J call TRBJ2-3, with 8 bases aligning to TRBD1. The CDR3 sequence: CASSQGDRDTQYF. CDR3 bases: TGTGCCAGCAGCCAAGGGGACAGGGATACGCAGTATTTT.